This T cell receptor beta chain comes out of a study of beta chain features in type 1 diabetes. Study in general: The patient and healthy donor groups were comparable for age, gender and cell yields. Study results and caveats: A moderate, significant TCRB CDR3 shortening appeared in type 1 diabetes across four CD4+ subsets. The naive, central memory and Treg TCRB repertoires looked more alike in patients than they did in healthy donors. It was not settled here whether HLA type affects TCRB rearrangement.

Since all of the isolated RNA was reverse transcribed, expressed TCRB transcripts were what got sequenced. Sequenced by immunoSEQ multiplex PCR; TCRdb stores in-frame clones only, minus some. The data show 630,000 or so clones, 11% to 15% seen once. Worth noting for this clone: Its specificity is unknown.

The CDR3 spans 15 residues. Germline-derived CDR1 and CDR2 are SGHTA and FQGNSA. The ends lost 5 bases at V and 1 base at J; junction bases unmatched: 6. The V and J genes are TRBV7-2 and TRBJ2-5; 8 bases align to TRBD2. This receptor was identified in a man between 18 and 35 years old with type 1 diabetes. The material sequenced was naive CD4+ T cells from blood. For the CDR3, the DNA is TGTGCCAGCAGCCGGACTAGCCTACCCCAAGAGACCCAGTACTTC. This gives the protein CASSRTSLPQETQYF.